This record concerns one T cell receptor beta chain sequence. The antigen is not known. These data are taken from a study of T cells in narcolepsy. As for the study in general: Donors had narcolepsy type 1 or type 2, or were healthy controls.

Germline CDR1 reads SGDLS; CDR2 reads YYNGEE. CDR3 length: 15 amino acids. Trimming took 0 bases from V and 4 from J, leaving 11 bases between them. Study findings and constraints: Same-patient CSF and blood CD4+ T cell clonotypes included HCRT-specific and TRIB2-specific autoreactive ones.

Assay used: immunoSEQ multiplex PCR; TCRdb lists only in-frame clones, some missing. This sample has more than 25,000 clones; more than 65% occur once, and the top ten carry more than 6.5%. The sequenced sample was memory (CD45RA-) CD4+ T cells from blood. The chain joins TRBV9 to TRBJ1-5, with TRBD1 as a possible D gene (5 bases). This clonotype originated in a human donor in good health. CDR3: CASSVGGLGNQPQHF. For the CDR3, the DNA is TGTGCCAGCAGCGTAGGGGGGTTGGGTAATCAGCCCCAGCATTTT.